This T cell receptor (beta chain) came from a study of T cell clonality in common variable immunodeficiency. Study findings and constraints: CVID subjects shared fewer TCRbeta clones than healthy controls did.

This clone has a count of ten or more. What it binds is unknown. The sequenced fragment ends 3 residues before the CDR3 boundary, so the rest is inferred from the germline J gene. V was clipped by 4 bases and J by 0 bases; unmatched bases: 6. This CDR3 is 15 amino acids long. Germline V gene lookup returns CDR1 DFQATT and CDR2 SNEGSKA (reference sequence). Produced via immunoSEQ multiplex PCR; TCRdb's table is partial and in-frame only. The sample contains about 40,000 clones, none of them singletons. Each donor provided roughly 4.5 to 8.5 ml of heparinized whole blood. This TCR was recovered from a person aged 18 to 75 in good health. This chain uses TRBV20-1 with TRBJ1-5; 7 nucleotides agree with TRBD1. The sample comprised peripheral blood mononuclear cells. The DNA read from the CDR3 is TGCAGTGCTAAAAGGACAGGAGATAGCAATCAGCCC. Translation: CSAKRTGDSNQP. The full-length CDR3 reads as CSAKRTGDSNQPQHF.